This is a list of T cell receptor beta chains from one sample in a study of blood T cell repertoires in COVID-19. The assay was immunoSEQ multiplex PCR, and TCRdb's table has in-frame clones only and misses some. The sample lists about 90,000 clones, approximately 86% occurring once. Specimen: peripheral blood. The receptors shown here come from a man at least 80 years old with active or convalescent COVID-19. Each CDR3 is given with its conserved first and last residue. The D gene is left open where the match is weak. Not all rows give a size; the values are once, few, many and, for expanded clones, a class.

abundance	v_gene	j_gene	d_gene	CDR3aa	CDR3nt
.	TRBV29-1	TRBJ1-4	.	CSVTGYGEKLFF	TGCAGCGTCACAGGGTACGGTGAAAAACTGTTTTTT
.	TRBV5-1	TRBJ2-1	.	CASSLSEYNEQFF	TGCGCCAGCAGCTTGAGCGAATACAATGAGCAGTTCTTC
.	TRBV24-1	TRBJ1-1	.	CATSEGRGNTEAFF	TGTGCCACCAGTGAAGGAAGGGGGAACACTGAAGCTTTCTTT
.	TRBV3-1/TRBV3-2	TRBJ1-2	TRBD1	CASSPRQGYGYTF	TGTGCCAGCAGCCCACGACAGGGATATGGCTACACCTTC
few	TRBV5-1	TRBJ2-3	TRBD1	CASSLAPGGSTDTQYF	TGCGCCAGCAGCTTGGCCCCAGGGGGCTCCACAGATACGCAGTATTTT
.	TRBV7-2	TRBJ2-7	.	CASSLDARGYEQYF	TGTGCCAGCAGCTTAGATGCTAGAGGCTACGAGCAGTACTTC
.	TRBV10-3	TRBJ2-7	.	CAISRTGNEQYF	TGTGCCATCAGTAGAACAGGGAACGAGCAGTACTTC
.	TRBV3-1/TRBV3-2	TRBJ2-1	TRBD2	CASSLTSGGEQFF	TGTGCCAGCAGCCTTACTAGCGGAGGGGAGCAGTTCTTC
.	TRBV25-1	TRBJ2-1	TRBD2	CASSEWLAGYNEQFF	TGTGCCAGCAGTGAATGGCTAGCGGGCTACAATGAGCAGTTCTTC
.	TRBV5-8	TRBJ1-6	.	CASSSGVGNSPLHF	TGTGCCAGCAGCTCAGGGGTTGGGAATTCACCCCTCCACTTT
.	TRBV3-1/TRBV3-2	TRBJ1-5	TRBD1	CASSQVGGGQPQHF	TGTGCCAGCAGCCAAGTAGGGGGCGGCCAGCCCCAGCATTTT
.	TRBV3-1/TRBV3-2	TRBJ2-2	TRBD2	CASSQTLGRDGELFF	TGTGCCAGCAGCCAAACCCTCGGGAGGGACGGGGAGCTGTTTTTT
.	TRBV6-6	TRBJ2-1	TRBD2	CASRRLAGGTDEQFF	TGTGCCAGCAGAAGACTAGCGGGAGGGACCGATGAGCAGTTCTTC
.	TRBV6-2/TRBV6-3	TRBJ2-1	TRBD2	CASSYVVGGAYNEQFF	TGTGCCAGCAGTTACGTCGTGGGAGGGGCCTACAATGAGCAGTTCTTC
.	TRBV6-2/TRBV6-3	TRBJ2-7	TRBD1	CASSKDRGRRSYEQYF	TGTGCCAGCAGTAAAGACAGGGGGCGCCGTTCCTACGAGCAGTACTTC
.	TRBV28	TRBJ2-7	TRBD2	CASSFQTSGLYEQYF	TGTGCCAGCAGTTTCCAAACTAGCGGCTTATACGAGCAGTACTTC
.	TRBV7-9	TRBJ2-7	.	CASSLVSRGYEQYF	TGTGCCAGCAGCTTAGTTTCTAGAGGGTACGAGCAGTACTTC
.	TRBV13	TRBJ1-1	.	CASSLVGGRDTEAFF	TGTGCCAGCAGCTTAGTTGGGGGCAGGGACACTGAAGCTTTCTTT
.	TRBV28	TRBJ1-2	TRBD1	CASRAGGQGAIYGYTF	TGTGCCAGCAGGGCCGGGGGACAGGGGGCGATCTATGGCTACACCTTC
once	TRBV5-6	TRBJ1-3	TRBD1	CASSFLDRASGNTIYF	TGTGCCAGCAGCTTTCTGGACAGGGCATCTGGAAACACCATATATTTT
.	TRBV7-2	TRBJ2-1	TRBD2	CASSPWTSGSNEQFF	TGTGCCAGCAGCCCGTGGACTAGCGGGAGCAATGAGCAGTTCTTC
few	TRBV7-9	TRBJ1-2	TRBD1	CASSFRDRVMDGYTF	TGTGCCAGCAGCTTCAGGGACAGGGTAATGGACGGCTACACCTTC
.	TRBV27	TRBJ2-1	TRBD2	CASSFSPGLAGGPGYNEQFF	TGTGCCAGCAGTTTCTCCCCGGGACTAGCGGGAGGGCCGGGGTACAATGAGCAGTTCTTC
.	TRBV4-2	TRBJ2-5	TRBD2	CASSQDPGGGQETQYF	TGTGCCAGCAGCCAAGATCCGGGGGGGGGTCAAGAGACCCAGTACTTC
.	TRBV20-1	TRBJ1-2	TRBD1	CSASTFHVGQGGLNYGYTF	TGCAGTGCTAGTACTTTCCATGTGGGACAGGGAGGATTGAACTATGGCTACACCTTC
.	TRBV10-3	TRBJ2-3	TRBD2	CAISPTSQITDTQYF	TGTGCCATCAGCCCGACTAGCCAAATCACAGATACGCAGTATTTT
.	TRBV25-1	TRBJ2-1	TRBD1	CASSDPGQGAYNEQFF	TGTGCCAGCAGTGACCCGGGACAGGGGGCCTACAATGAGCAGTTCTTC
.	TRBV6-6	TRBJ2-7	TRBD1	CASRILDRGDYEQYF	TGTGCCAGCCGTATACTGGACAGGGGGGACTACGAGCAGTACTTC
few	TRBV20-1	TRBJ1-5	.	CSASKPGGMDQPQHF	TGCAGTGCCAGTAAACCCGGGGGGATGGATCAGCCCCAGCATTTT
.	TRBV11-2	TRBJ1-2	.	CASSPRTLNYGYTF	TGTGCCAGCAGCCCCAGGACACTTAACTATGGCTACACCTTC
.	TRBV19	TRBJ1-5	.	CATTGQPNSNQPQHF	TGTGCCACTACTGGACAACCTAATAGCAATCAGCCCCAGCATTTT
.	TRBV12-3/TRBV12-4	TRBJ1-2	.	CASRPGNMYGYTF	TGTGCCAGCAGACCAGGGAATATGTATGGCTACACCTTC
.	TRBV11-2	TRBJ1-2	TRBD1	CASSEQGSQGYTF	TGTGCCAGCAGCGAACAGGGGTCTCAAGGCTACACCTTC
once	TRBV5-1	TRBJ2-3	TRBD2	CASSLGGLAGGIADTQYF	TGCGCCAGCAGCTTAGGGGGACTAGCGGGAGGGATCGCAGATACGCAGTATTTT
.	TRBV7-9	TRBJ1-2	TRBD1	CASSLDRENYGYTF	TGTGCCAGCAGCTTGGACAGGGAGAACTATGGCTACACCTTC
.	TRBV7-6	TRBJ1-3	.	CASSLAGLHSGNTIYF	TGTGCCAGCAGCTTGGCGGGACTGCACTCTGGAAACACCATATATTTT
.	TRBV4-3	TRBJ2-1	.	CASSQDRSGVNEQFF	TGCGCCAGCAGCCAAGATCGCTCGGGAGTCAATGAGCAGTTCTTC
few	TRBV11-3	TRBJ2-5	TRBD2	CASSLTTSGVRETQYF	TGTGCCAGCAGCTTAACGACTAGCGGGGTACGGGAGACCCAGTACTTC
once	TRBV5-4	TRBJ2-2	.	CASSRRPLTNTGELFF	TGTGCCAGCAGCCGGAGGCCACTCACGAACACCGGGGAGCTGTTTTTT
.	TRBV18	TRBJ1-2	TRBD1	CASSPTGRTNYGYTF	TGTGCCAGCTCACCGACAGGGCGAACTAACTATGGCTACACCTTC
.	TRBV19	TRBJ1-2	.	CASSIGTEPYGYTF	TGTGCCAGTAGTATAGGGACAGAACCCTATGGCTACACCTTC
.	TRBV5-1	TRBJ1-4	.	CASSFGRGSGEKLFF	TGCGCCAGCAGCTTTGGGAGGGGATCGGGGGAAAAACTGTTTTTT
.	TRBV7-9	TRBJ1-1	TRBD1	CASSLVPGQGRNTEAFF	TGTGCCAGCAGCTTAGTCCCTGGACAGGGGCGCAACACTGAAGCTTTCTTT
.	TRBV5-5	TRBJ2-2	.	CASSLSGGGSGELFF	TGTGCCAGCAGCTTGTCTGGGGGCGGGTCCGGGGAGCTGTTTTTT
.	TRBV19	TRBJ2-2	TRBD1	CASTDRATGELFF	TGTGCCAGTACGGACAGGGCCACCGGGGAGCTGTTTTTT
once	TRBV6-1	TRBJ2-1	TRBD2	CASSELARGGNEQFF	TGTGCCAGCAGTGAATTAGCCCGCGGGGGAAATGAGCAGTTCTTC
.	TRBV28	TRBJ1-6	.	CASSLQWGGGTPLHF	TGTGCCAGCAGCCTCCAGTGGGGGGGCGGGACACCCCTCCACTTT
.	TRBV5-1	TRBJ2-2	TRBD2	CASSWTSGTPGELFF	TGCGCCAGCAGCTGGACTAGCGGGACCCCCGGGGAGCTGTTTTTT